These 14 T cell receptor beta chains originate from one sample sequenced in a study of OX40 agonist ivuxolimab in advanced cancers. Assay used: immunoSEQ multiplex PCR; TCRdb lists only in-frame clones, some missing. The sample gives about 76,000 clones, over 75% of which show up once; around 5.1% is in the top ten. Specimen: CD4+ or CD8+ T cells sorted from blood, collected in a trial of the OX40 agonist ivuxolimab. Receptors were obtained from an adult with an advanced solid tumor such as melanoma, head and neck, liver or kidney cancer.

The rearrangement links TRBV15 to TRBJ2-5; 7 nucleotides align to TRBD2. The last part of the DNA fits TRBJ2-7 better; the J call may be wrong. This CDR3 is built from 16 residues. Germline loops: CDR1 LNHNV, CDR2 YYDKDF (reference sequence). This chain's CDR3 is CATSLGRGGSSYEQYF. For the CDR3, the DNA is TGTGCCACCAGCTTGGGGAGGGGCGGGAGCTCCTACGAGCAGTACTTC.

CDR3 DNA sequence: TGTGCCACCAGCAGGGGGGGGCAGATGACTTTCTTT. Translation gives CATSRGGQMTFF. The rearrangement links TRBV15 to TRBJ1-1; possible D gene TRBD1, 6 bases. CDR1 LNHNV and CDR2 YYDKDF come from the germline V gene (reference sequence). CDR3 size: 12 residues. V lost 3 bases to trimming and J lost 12 bases, with 14 bases between them.

This chain connects TRBV7-6 to TRBJ1-1, with a weak D call TRBD1 (5 bases). V lost 1 base to trimming and J lost 4 bases, with 10 bases between them. This CDR3 spans 14 amino acids. Germline V gives CDR1 SGHVS, CDR2 FNYEAQ. The CDR3: CASSLGGRGTEAFF. In DNA form, the CDR3 reads TGTGCCAGCAGCTTAGGGGGCCGGGGCACTGAAGCTTTCTTT.

The rearrangement links TRBV12-5 to TRBJ1-5, with a possible D match to TRBD1 (5 bases). V lost 1 base to trimming and J lost 2 bases, with 6 bases between them. CDR1 and CDR2 (germline): LGHNT, FRNRAP. The CDR3 covers 14 residues. The CDR3 nucleotides read TGTGCTAGTGGTTTGGGGGGGGGCAATCAGCCCCAGCATTTT. Its protein product is CASGLGGGNQPQHF.

The chain uses TRBV7-2 and TRBJ2-3; TRBD2 aligns across 9 bases. The junction had 7 bases not matched to a gene; V was cut back by 3 bases and J by 3 bases. This CDR3 is 16 amino acids long. Looked up from germline, CDR1 is SGHTA and CDR2 is FQGNSA. The DNA for the CDR3 is TGTGCCAGCAGCTTGAGTAGCGGGAGTAGAACAGATACGCAGTATTTT. Translated, it gives CASSLSSGSRTDTQYF.

This clone was picked up one time. The chain combines TRBV10-3 with TRBJ2-7; 12 bases agree with TRBD2. The CDR3 is 16 amino acids. From germline, CDR1 is ENHRY and CDR2 SYGVKD. V shed 3 bases, J shed 6 bases, and the junction held 9 bases outside the gene matches. This CDR3 reads CAISDYPGLAGFEQYF. CDR3 nucleotides: TGTGCCATCAGTGATTACCCGGGACTAGCGGGTTTCGAGCAGTACTTC.

V gene TRBV19 combines with J gene TRBJ2-7, with 8 positions matching TRBD2. The V gene end was trimmed by 8 bases and the J gene end by 7 bases; junction bases not matched to a gene: 4. Looked up from germline, CDR1 is LNHDA and CDR2 is SQIVND (reference sequence). CDR3 length: 11 amino acids. Here the CDR3 reads CASLRGAEQYF. CDR3 in DNA: TGTGCCAGTCTGCGGGGGGCTGAGCAGTACTTC.

The chain employs TRBV19 and TRBJ2-5; 15 nucleotides line up with TRBD2. CDR1 and CDR2 (germline): LNHDA, SQIVND (reference sequence). After removal of 3 bases from V and 1 base from J, the junction contained 0 bases not matched to a gene. The CDR3 sequence is 16 residues long. CDR3 coding DNA: TGTGCCAGTAGTATGGGACTAGCGGGAGGCCAAGAGACCCAGTACTTC. Its protein product is CASSMGLAGGQETQYF.

The chain links TRBV19 to TRBJ2-3; TRBD2 aligns across 9 bases. The CDR3 loop spans 14 amino acids. The junction had 7 bases not matched to a gene; V was cut back by 6 bases and J by 6 bases. Germline V CDR1 and CDR2: LNHDA, SQIVND (reference sequence). In DNA form, the CDR3 reads TGTGCCAGTAGCGGCGGGGGGGCCGGGGATACGCAGTATTTT. Its translation: CASSGGGAGDTQYF.

This chain's CDR3 is CASSSTRGGNTEAFF. CDR3 bases: TGTGCCAGCAGCTCGACCAGGGGAGGGAACACTGAAGCTTTCTTT. The chain is built from TRBV7-8 and TRBJ1-1, with D possibly being TRBD1 (6 bases). The CDR3 runs 15 residues. CDR1 SGHVS and CDR2 FQNEAQ come from the germline V gene. Trimming took off 4 bases at V and 1 base at J, with 13 bases between the two ends.

The chain combines TRBV5-6 with TRBJ2-1, with 12 nucleotides matching TRBD2. The V gene end was trimmed by 1 base and the J gene end by 3 bases; junction bases not matched to a gene: 5. Germline CDR1 reads SGHDT; CDR2 reads YYEEEE. This CDR3 is 17 amino acids long. The CDR3 DNA reads TGTGCCAGCAGCTTGCTACCGACTAGCGGGAGCTACAATGAGCAGTTCTTC. Encoded protein: CASSLLPTSGSYNEQFF.

The chain employs TRBV6-6 and TRBJ1-5; D may be TRBD1 (5 bases). V dropped 5 bases and J dropped 2 bases, with 7 bases sitting between them. The germline V gene has CDR1 MNHNY and CDR2 SVGAGI (reference sequence). The CDR3 is made up of 13 amino acids. This CDR3 is CASSQGGNQPQHF. The CDR3 DNA reads as TGTGCCAGCAGTCAGGGTGGCAATCAGCCCCAGCATTTT.

V and J are TRBV18 and TRBJ2-2, with D perhaps matching TRBD2 (7 bases). Germline loops: CDR1 KGHSH, CDR2 LQKENI. The germline V and J ends were trimmed by 6 bases and 6 bases, with 17 bases remaining between them. This CDR3 has 15 amino acids. CDR3 sequence reads: CASSHAGAEAGELFF. CDR3 DNA sequence: TGTGCCAGCTCCCATGCGGGGGCTGAGGCCGGGGAGCTGTTTTTT.

The V gene is TRBV4-1, the J gene TRBJ1-4; D ambiguous. This CDR3 is built from 15 residues. Per the germline V gene, CDR1 is MGHRA and CDR2 is YSYEKL. With 0 bases removed from V and 6 bases from J, the gap between germline ends came to 11 bases. The CDR3 DNA sequence: TGCGCCAGCAGCCAAGATGACACCCTCCATGAAAAACTGTTTTTT. This codes for CASSQDDTLHEKLFF.